The 9 T cell receptor beta chains listed next were all sequenced from one sample in a study of T cell clonality in common variable immunodeficiency. The study's findings and limits: Common variable immunodeficiency TCR beta sequences reportedly had fewer deletions and N-nucleotide insertions.

Method: immunoSEQ multiplex PCR; TCRdb's copy keeps in-frame clones and lacks some. Listed for the sample are approximately 30,000 clones, none seen a single time. Which antigens these TCRs recognize remains unknown. Sample: peripheral blood mononuclear cells. The receptors derive from a human donor with common variable immunodeficiency.

This clone was observed at least ten times. With the read ending 3 residues before the CDR3 end, the germline J gene is used to fill in that end. This rearrangement joins TRBV20-1 to TRBJ2-7; 11 bases line up with TRBD2. Unmatched junction bases numbered 9, after V lost 5 bases and J lost 0 bases. The CDR3 is made up of 16 amino acids. Germline assignment: CDR1 DFQATT and CDR2 SNEGSKA (reference sequence). The sequenced part of the CDR3 DNA is TGCAGTGCTTCAGGACTAGCGGGTGCGATCTCCTACGAG. This gives the protein CSASGLAGAISYE. The CDR3 reads in full as CSASGLAGAISYEQYF.

This clone has ten or more counts. The CDR3 end lies 3 residues beyond the end of the read and is filled in from the germline J gene. The chain carries TRBV3-1 (or the pseudogene TRBV3-2) and TRBJ2-2; a possible D gene is TRBD1 (5 bases). This CDR3 is 16 amino acids long. Trimming removed 1 base from V and 4 bases from J, with 13 bases in between. Germline assignment: CDR1 LGHDT and CDR2 YNNKEL (reference sequence). The CDR3 loop is CASSQVAGKGTGELFF. The sequenced part of the CDR3 DNA is TGTGCCAGCAGCCAAGTCGCAGGGAAAGGCACCGGGGAG.

In this sample, this clone turned up many times. The read terminates 3 residues before the CDR3 end, so the remaining end is supplied by the germline J gene. This rearrangement joins TRBV27 to TRBJ1-4; 9 bases line up with TRBD1. The germline V gene has CDR1 MNHEY and CDR2 SMNVEV (reference sequence). V was pared by 6 bases and J by 6 bases, with 5 bases of the junction left unmatched. The CDR3 spans 14 residues. The CDR3 DNA, read in part, is TGTGCCAGCAGGGTACAGGGGGCGCATGAAAAA. Its protein is CASRVQGAHEK. The whole CDR3 region reads CASRVQGAHEKLFF.

This clone appeared a few times. The CDR3 goes on 3 residues after the read ends, and that part is filled in from the germline J gene. The rearrangement uses TRBV2 and TRBJ1-1; maybe TRBD1 (6 bases). Per germline, CDR1 SNHLY and CDR2 FYNNEI. Deletions cut 3 bases from V and 7 bases from J, with 12 bases between. This CDR3 comprises 13 residues. The part of the CDR3 DNA that was read is TGTGCCAGCAGTGATCTACCGACAGGTGAA. It translates to CASSDLPTGE. The whole CDR3 reads CASSDLPTGEAFF.

This clone was picked up many times. The read falls 3 residues short of the CDR3 end, and the missing part is taken from the germline J gene. The gene calls are TRBV19 and TRBJ2-4; TRBD1 matches at 7 bases. V lost 5 bases to trimming and J lost 0 bases; unmatched junction nucleotides: 10. The CDR3 has 17 residues. Germline V gene sequence: CDR1 LNHDA, CDR2 SQIVND (reference sequence). The CDR3 loop is CASSFRQGGLAKNIQYF. CDR3 DNA (partial): TGTGCCAGTAGTTTCCGACAGGGCGGATTAGCCAAAAACATT. Variable domain in full (rest from reference TRBV19 and TRBJ2-4): DGGITQSPKYLFRKEGQNVTLSCEQNLNHDAMYWYRQDPGQGLRLIYYSQIVNDFQKGDIAEGYSVSREKKESFPLTVTSAQKNPTAFYLCASSFRQGGLAKNIQYFGAGTRLSVL.

In its sample, this clone was seen a few times. The read ends 3 residues early relative to the CDR3; the germline J gene fills the gap. The V and J genes are TRBV19 and TRBJ1-2; 7 positions agree with TRBD1. Germline V gene lookup returns CDR1 LNHDA and CDR2 SQIVND (reference sequence). Germline trimming cut 7 bases from V and 0 bases from J; bases unmatched to any gene: 8. This CDR3 comprises 15 residues. The covered CDR3 bases are TGTGCCAGTACCCGGGCCGACAGGGCTAACTATGGC. Translated: CASTRADRANYG. The entire CDR3 is CASTRADRANYGYTF.

This clone was seen only a few times. The missing CDR3 end, 3 residues past where the read stops, is filled in from the germline J gene. This chain joins TRBV7-6 and TRBJ2-7; 9 bases align to TRBD1. Germline V CDR1 and CDR2: SGHVS, FNYEAQ. This CDR3 has 15 residues. Unmatched junction bases numbered 9, after V lost 4 bases and J lost 5 bases. The CDR3 bases that were read are TGTGCCAGCAGCTCAATCTCCGGGACAGGGAACGAG. Translating it yields CASSSISGTGNE. The full CDR3 is CASSSISGTGNEQYF.

This clone was observed a few times. The sequenced fragment ends 3 residues before the CDR3 boundary, so the rest is inferred from the germline J gene. The chain couples TRBV6-1 to TRBJ1-4; D call uncertain. CDR1 and CDR2 from the germline V gene are MNHNS and SASEGT. The CDR3 consists of 12 residues. CDR3 bases read: TGTGCCAGCAGTGCGACCCGGCGGGAA. This translates into CASSATRRE. The whole CDR3 sequence reads CASSATRRELFF.

This clone was seen at least ten times. Germline is not matched at one junction end, which may reflect a read error. Coverage ceases 3 residues before the CDR3 finishes, and the germline J gene fills in the end. The chain links TRBV11-1 to TRBJ2-2; TRBD2 aligns across 11 bases. In germline, CDR1 is SGHAT, CDR2 FQDESV (reference sequence). There are 15 residues in the CDR3. CDR3 sequence: CASSLAGGDTGELFF. CDR3 DNA, as far as it was read: TGTGCCAGCAGTTTAGCGGGAGGGGACACCGGGGAG.